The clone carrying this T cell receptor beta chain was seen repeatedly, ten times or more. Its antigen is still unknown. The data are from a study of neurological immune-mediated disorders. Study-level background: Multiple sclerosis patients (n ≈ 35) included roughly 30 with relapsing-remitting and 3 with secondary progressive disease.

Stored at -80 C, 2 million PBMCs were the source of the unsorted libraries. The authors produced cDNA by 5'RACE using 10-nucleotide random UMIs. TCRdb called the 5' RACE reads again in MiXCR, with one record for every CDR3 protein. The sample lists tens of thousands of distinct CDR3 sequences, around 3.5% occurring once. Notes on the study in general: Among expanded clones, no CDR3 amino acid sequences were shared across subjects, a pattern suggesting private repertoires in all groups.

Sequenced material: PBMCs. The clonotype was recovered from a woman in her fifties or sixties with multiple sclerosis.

The CDR3 coding sequence is TGCAGTGCTAGAGCTCTGACAGGTCGGGGCTACACCTTC. This encodes CSARALTGRGYTF. The chain uses TRBV20-1 and TRBJ1-2, with a tentative D call TRBD1 (6 bases). V dropped 1 base and J dropped 8 bases, with 14 bases sitting between them. From germline, CDR1 is DFQATT and CDR2 SNEGSKA (reference sequence). This CDR3 is built from 13 residues.